This T cell receptor (beta chain) was sequenced during a study of CD8+ T cells in alopecia areata. The CDR3 has 13 residues. V dropped 1 base and J dropped 6 bases, with 13 bases sitting between them. Germline V gives CDR1 GTSNPN, CDR2 SVGIG (reference sequence). Remarks on this clone: What it recognizes is unknown.

Overall study findings and caveats: Mouse data revealed clearer TCR sharing than patient data did, a gap possibly tied to HLA.

The treatment was: oral pan-JAK inhibitor, 5-10 mg twice daily. cDNA reverse transcribed from extracted RNA served as the sequencing template. This table comes from immunoSEQ multiplex PCR, and its TCRdb copy is limited to in-frame clones, with some not included. This repertoire shows approximately 42,000 clones, roughly 65% found once; its top ten account for 20% to 25%. The receptor's source is a human donor with alopecia areata. The source material was CD8+ T cells sorted from blood, sampled at week 4, from a patient treated with tofacitinib. The chain joins TRBV30 to TRBJ2-7, with D hard to call. CDR3 region: CAWSASGPSEQYF. CDR3 nucleotides: TGTGCCTGGAGTGCTTCAGGCCCCAGCGAGCAGTACTTC.